The 21 T cell receptor beta chains in this list originate from one sample, sequenced in a study of long-term antiretroviral therapy in people with HIV (dated 2022 in TCRdb). The immunoSEQ hsTCRB v3.0 assay was used at survey level resolution to sequence the TRB variable region. The immuneACCESS repertoire file appears here via TCRdb, limited to in-frame rearrangements. These files lack a portion of the clones; in checked studies, under half of the deficit traces to unresolved V genes, and the cause of the others is not known. Here the sample has roughly 27,000 clones; 85% occur a single time. The top ten clonotypes cover 8% to 10% of the sample. The sample in question was unsorted PBMCs, obtained 2.3 years after starting antiretroviral therapy. The receptor set was obtained from a man between 40 and 49 years old with HIV.

This clone was detected a few times. The sample has other DNA sequences that encode this CDR3 too. The chain joins TRBV5-1 to TRBJ2-3, with TRBD1 matching 7 bases. Germline CDR1 SGHRS, CDR2 YFSETQ. This CDR3 spans 15 amino acids. The ends lost 0 bases at V and 2 bases at J; junction bases unmatched: 3. The DNA for the CDR3 is TGCGCCAGCAGCTTGGCCGGGACAGTCACAGATACGCAGTATTTT. Protein: CASSLAGTVTDTQYF.

A single count supports this clone. This chain joins TRBV10-3 and TRBJ1-1; no clear D gene. The V gene lost 9 bases and the J gene lost 6 bases, with 11 bases spanning the gap. Per the germline V gene, CDR1 is ENHRY and CDR2 is SYGVKD. The CDR3 spans 11 residues. CDR3 coding DNA: TGTGCCATAGGGCTCGGCTCTGAAGCTTTCTTT. This gives the protein CAIGLGSEAFF.

The CDR3 is CAWSHGLAGSTDTQYF. The CDR3 coding sequence is TGTGCCTGGAGTCACGGACTAGCGGGTAGCACAGATACGCAGTATTTT. The genes are TRBV30 and TRBJ2-3; 11 nucleotides align to TRBD2. V was clipped by 2 bases and J by 0 bases; unmatched bases: 4. Germline loops: CDR1 GTSNPN, CDR2 SVGIG (reference sequence). This CDR3 contains 16 residues.

The CDR3 here is CASSLITSNTGELFF. The CDR3 nucleotides read TGCGCCAGCAGCTTGATTACGTCTAACACCGGGGAGCTGTTTTTT. The chain has TRBV5-1 and TRBJ2-2; D gene unclear. CDR3 size: 15 residues. The germline CDR1 and CDR2 sequences are SGHRS and YFSETQ. V was cut by 1 base and J by 2 bases, with 9 bases left in between.

This clone was found a few times. The rearrangement links TRBV4-1 to TRBJ1-6, with TRBD1 matching over 10 bases. The CDR3 length is 15 residues. Germline trimming cut 8 bases from V and 6 bases from J; bases unmatched to any gene: 7. Germline CDR1 and CDR2: MGHRA and YSYEKL. The CDR3 sequence is CASASDRGFNSPLHF. As DNA, the CDR3 is TGCGCCAGCGCGTCGGACAGGGGGTTTAATTCACCCCTCCACTTT.

V gene TRBV11-2 combines with J gene TRBJ2-3; D remains ambiguous. CDR3 length: 19 amino acids. V was clipped by 0 bases and J by 0 bases, with 19 bases between them. CDR1 is SGHAT, CDR2 FQNNGV, per germline. In DNA, the CDR3 is TGTGCCAGCAGCTTAGACCGCCCAGACCCGACGGCGAGCACAGATACGCAGTATTTT. This gives the protein CASSLDRPDPTASTDTQYF.

The sample holds a few counts of this clone. The chain uses TRBV2 and TRBJ1-5; no definite D call. The length of the CDR3 is 13 residues. The germline V gene has CDR1 SNHLY and CDR2 FYNNEI. The germline V and J ends were trimmed by 2 bases and 4 bases, with 6 bases remaining between them. The CDR3 DNA sequence: TGTGCCAGCAGTGAATTCCGAAATCAGCCCCAGCATTTT. Its protein is CASSEFRNQPQHF.

The V call is TRBV4-2, the J call TRBJ1-2; tentative D call: TRBD1 (6 bases). CDR1 is LGHNA and CDR2 is YNFKEQ in the germline V gene. V shed 1 base and J shed 7 bases, with 10 bases lying between them. The CDR3 sequence is 13 residues long. The DNA of the CDR3 is TGTGCCAGCAGCCAAGTGGGGGACACTGGCTACACCTTC. This translates into CASSQVGDTGYTF.

The CDR3, as DNA: TGTGCCAGCAGTTACGATACAGGGGGTTATGGCTACACCTTC. This gives the protein CASSYDTGGYGYTF. The chain combines TRBV6-5 with TRBJ1-2; TRBD1 aligns across 8 bases. V was pared by 2 bases and J by 5 bases, with 4 bases of the junction left unmatched. Germline CDR1 and CDR2: MNHEY and SVGAGI. The CDR3 runs 14 residues.

This chain joins TRBV6-6 and TRBJ2-7; possibly TRBD1 for D (5 bases). This CDR3 has 14 amino acids. Trimming pared 0 bases from V and 6 bases from J, leaving 12 bases between. Germline V CDR1 and CDR2: MNHNY, SVGAGI (reference sequence). The CDR3 reads CASSYSGQGGEQYF. The CDR3 nucleotides are TGTGCCAGCAGTTACTCAGGGCAGGGCGGCGAGCAGTACTTC.

This clone was counted only a few times. The chain recombines TRBV5-1 with TRBJ1-1; 8 bases match TRBD1. The CDR3 spans 16 residues. V trimming: 3 bases; J trimming: 2 bases; junction bases outside the gene matches: 9. CDR1 is SGHRS, CDR2 YFSETQ, per germline. The DNA for the CDR3 is TGCGCCAGCAGCTGGGGGAGGACAGGGTTAAACACTGAAGCTTTCTTT. This sequence encodes CASSWGRTGLNTEAFF.

About this clone itself: Compared with germline, one end of the junction differs, possibly owing to a read error. Other nucleotide sequences from this sample produce the same CDR3. The chain combines TRBV11-2 with TRBJ1-2; D not resolved. CDR1 is SGHAT, CDR2 FQNNGV, per germline. The CDR3 spans 15 residues. The CDR3 loop is CASSLGRAPNYGYTF. Here the CDR3 DNA reads TGTGCCAGTAGCTTAGGACGGGCCCCTAACTATGGCTACACCTTC.

This rearrangement joins TRBV9 to TRBJ1-4, with D perhaps TRBD1 (5 bases). The CDR3 spans 14 residues. Trimming removed 0 bases from V and 10 bases from J, with 13 bases in between. The V gene's germline CDR1 is SGDLS and CDR2 YYNGEE. CDR3 coding DNA: TGTGCCAGCAGCGTAGGTAGTTCGGGGGGAAAACTGTTTTTT. Amino acid sequence: CASSVGSSGGKLFF.

The J gene is TRBJ1-2, the V gene TRBV9; D is uncertain. Germline CDR1 SGDLS, CDR2 YYNGEE. Trimming stripped 0 bases from V and 2 bases from J, with 11 bases between. The CDR3 spans 15 residues. In DNA form, the CDR3 reads TGTGCCAGCAGCGTAGGGCCGCAACAAAACTATGGCTACACCTTC. This sequence encodes CASSVGPQQNYGYTF.

The genes are TRBV27 and TRBJ2-3; TRBD2 aligns across 13 bases. CDR3 length: 16 amino acids. In germline, CDR1 is MNHEY, CDR2 SMNVEV (reference sequence). Trimming cost V 6 bases and J 4 bases; bases outside gene matches: 7. CDR3 sequence (DNA): TGTGCCAGCAGCATACTAGCGGGGGGGCCAGCAGATACGCAGTATTTT. It encodes CASSILAGGPADTQYF.

This sequence joins TRBV28 and TRBJ2-7; D is uncertain. V gave up 5 bases and J gave up 2 bases, with 10 bases separating them. CDR1 and CDR2 (germline): MDHEN, SYDVKM. The CDR3 runs 13 residues. DNA for the CDR3: TGTGCCAGCAGTCAACCTGGAGCCTACGAGCAGTACTTC. Protein product: CASSQPGAYEQYF.

V is TRBV18 and J is TRBJ2-2; weak D call: TRBD2 (7 bases). Trimming cost V 1 base and J 3 bases, with 9 bases left between them. Germline V gene lookup returns CDR1 KGHSH and CDR2 LQKENI. The CDR3 spans 15 residues. The DNA of the CDR3 is TGTGCCAGCTCACCACGGGGGGGCGACACCGGGGAGCTGTTTTTT. Amino acids: CASSPRGGDTGELFF.

This chain links TRBV6-1 with TRBJ2-1; D tentatively fits TRBD1 or TRBD2 (5 bases each). There are 15 residues in the CDR3. Trimming shortened V by 3 bases and J by 6 bases, and 15 bases separated the two germline ends. The germline gives CDR1 MNHNS, CDR2 SASEGT. The CDR3 DNA follows: TGTGCCAGCAGTGATTGGTCAGGTGGGGGCAATGAGCAGTTCTTC. This translates into CASSDWSGGGNEQFF.

The genes are TRBV6-1 and TRBJ2-7, with TRBD1 as a possible D gene (5 bases). The length of the CDR3 is 14 residues. Germline V gene lookup returns CDR1 MNHNS and CDR2 SASEGT. The V and J ends lost 3 bases and 4 bases respectively, with 13 bases between them. CDR3 nucleotides: TGTGCCAGCAGTGACCGGGCTCAGGGATACGAGCAGTACTTC. Translated: CASSDRAQGYEQYF.

This chain joins TRBV11-2 and TRBJ2-1; 8 bases are shared with TRBD2. The CDR3 length is 15 residues. V trimming: 3 bases; J trimming: 5 bases; junction bases outside the gene matches: 6. Germline V gene data show CDR1 as SGHAT and CDR2 as FQNNGV. CDR3: CASSFRLRGDNEQFF. The CDR3 nucleotides are TGTGCCAGCAGCTTCCGGTTGCGGGGGGACAATGAGCAGTTCTTC.

The gene calls are TRBV6-5 and TRBJ2-7; the match to TRBD2 covers 8 bases. The trim removed 6 bases at V and 3 bases at J, leaving 4 bases unmatched. The CDR3 is made up of 13 amino acids. CDR1 is MNHEY and CDR2 is SVGAGI in the germline V gene. The CDR3 nucleotides read TGTGCCAGCAGGTCCAGCGGGGGCTACGAGCAGTACTTC. Protein: CASRSSGGYEQYF.